This T cell receptor (beta chain) was sequenced for a study of blood T cell repertoires in COVID-19. Profiled with immunoSEQ multiplex PCR; TCRdb holds only in-frame clones, not every one. The table has 150,000 to 200,000 clones, around nine tenths seen once. The TCR was taken from a man in his sixties or seventies with active or convalescent COVID-19. Sequenced material: peripheral blood.

CDR3 DNA: TGCGCCAGCAGTCGAGTGCAACCACTTCGGGGAAACGAAGGGTGGGACTCTGGTGGCTACACCTTC. Protein product: CASSRVQPLRGNEGWDSGGYTF. The gene calls are TRBV23-1 and TRBJ1-2; D is perhaps TRBD1 (5 bases). TRBV23-1 is sorted into the ORF group, with uncertain function. The CDR3 runs 22 residues. Trimming took 4 bases from V and 7 from J, leaving 40 bases between them.